Below, 23 T cell receptor beta chains from the same sample are listed, as sequenced in a study of OX40 agonist ivuxolimab in advanced cancers. Produced via immunoSEQ multiplex PCR; TCRdb's table is partial and in-frame only. This repertoire shows some 95,000 clones, about 90% found once; its top ten account for more than 0.5%. Sequencing used CD4+ or CD8+ T cells sorted from blood, obtained in a trial of the OX40 agonist ivuxolimab. Source of these receptors: an adult with an advanced solid tumor such as melanoma, head and neck, liver or kidney cancer.

The genes are TRBV7-6 and TRBJ2-7; either TRBD1 or TRBD2 may supply D (5 bases each). Germline-derived CDR1 and CDR2 are SGHVS and FNYEAQ. The germline V and J ends were trimmed by 5 bases and 3 bases, with 20 bases remaining between them. This CDR3 spans 16 amino acids. The CDR3 sequence is CASSERERGRVYEQYF. The CDR3 region has the DNA TGTGCCAGCAGCGAGAGGGAAAGGGGTAGAGTCTACGAGCAGTACTTC.

The rearrangement links TRBV5-5 to TRBJ2-1; D gene uncertain. Trimming cost V 4 bases and J 0 bases, with 11 bases left between them. Germline V gene sequence: CDR1 SGHKS, CDR2 YYEKEE (reference sequence). This CDR3 has 15 residues. DNA for the CDR3: TGTGCCAGCAGCACGACGCCCGTCTCCTACAATGAGCAGTTCTTC. Its translation: CASSTTPVSYNEQFF.

The chain carries TRBV6-5 and TRBJ2-3; D is possibly TRBD1 (6 bases). Germline V CDR1 and CDR2: MNHEY, SVGAGI. The CDR3 runs 14 residues. Trimming removed 5 bases at V and 2 bases at J, with 11 bases between. The CDR3 loop reads CASSVRGNTDTQYF. For the CDR3, the DNA is TGTGCCAGCAGTGTCAGGGGCAACACAGATACGCAGTATTTT.

This chain joins TRBV6-5 and TRBJ2-7, with D uncertain. The CDR3 covers 15 residues. Trimming left V 0 bases short and J 7 bases short, with 16 bases between. Germline CDR1 is MNHEY and CDR2 is SVGAGI. The DNA for the CDR3 is TGTGCCAGCAGTTACTCGATAACGCTGGGTGGTGAGCAGTACTTC. Protein: CASSYSITLGGEQYF.

Here the CDR3 DNA reads TGTGCCAGCTCACCGGGACAGTCTAACTATGGCTACACCTTC. It codes for CASSPGQSNYGYTF. The chain uses TRBV18 and TRBJ1-2, with 7 bases lining up with TRBD1. V gave up 3 bases and J gave up 0 bases; unmatched junction bases: 1. CDR1 and CDR2 from the germline V gene are KGHSH and LQKENI. The CDR3 is 14 residues long.

The CDR3 reads CASNPQGHGQEKLFF. CDR3 nucleotides: TGTGCCAGCAACCCCCAGGGACACGGGCAAGAAAAACTGTTTTTT. The chain carries TRBV28 and TRBJ1-4, with a possible D match to TRBD1 (6 bases). Germline V gene data show CDR1 as MDHEN and CDR2 as SYDVKM. This CDR3 contains 15 residues. Trimming cost V 7 bases and J 8 bases, with 20 bases left between them.

This clone showed up just once. This chain joins TRBV6-5 and TRBJ2-7; the D call may be TRBD1 or TRBD2 (5 bases each). V gave up 6 bases and J gave up 4 bases, with 13 bases separating them. The germline gives CDR1 MNHEY, CDR2 SVGAGI. The CDR3 totals 13 residues. The CDR3 nucleotides read TGTGCCAGCAGGCAAGGGACGGCATACGAGCAGTACTTC. This translates into CASRQGTAYEQYF.

This sequence joins TRBV14 and TRBJ2-3; D uncertain. The CDR3 spans 11 residues. Trimming removed 6 bases at V and 6 bases at J, with 7 bases between. CDR1 is SGHDN and CDR2 is FVKESK in the germline V gene. This CDR3 reads CASRIGDTQYF. In nucleotides, the CDR3 is TGTGCCAGCAGGATCGGGGATACGCAGTATTTT.

The rearrangement links TRBV7-8 to TRBJ2-7, with 10 nucleotides matching TRBD2. This CDR3 contains 15 residues. CDR1 is SGHVS and CDR2 is FQNEAQ in the germline V gene. Unmatched junction bases numbered 9, after V lost 4 bases and J lost 6 bases. The CDR3 spells CASSSSGLAGGEQYF. CDR3 nucleotides: TGTGCCAGCAGCTCCTCTGGGTTAGCGGGAGGCGAGCAGTACTTC.

The chain employs TRBV5-4 and TRBJ1-1; 7 nucleotides agree with TRBD1. Germline CDR1 SGHNT, CDR2 YYREEE (reference sequence). Trimming cost V 5 bases and J 4 bases; bases outside gene matches: 11. There are 15 residues in the CDR3. CDR3 DNA: TGTGCCAGCAGAAGTGCAGGGGGTTTAGGCACTGAAGCTTTCTTT. Translating gives CASRSAGGLGTEAFF.

The chain uses TRBV25-1 and TRBJ1-3; D is unclear. Germline CDR1 and CDR2: MGHDK and SYGVNS. CDR3 size: 17 residues. The V end was cut by 2 bases, the J end by 0 bases, with 14 bases between. The CDR3 region is CASSEGERSSSGNTIYF. CDR3 nucleotide sequence: TGTGCCAGCAGTGAAGGCGAGCGCAGTTCCTCTGGAAACACCATATATTTT.

V gene TRBV18 combines with J gene TRBJ1-1; the D gene is possibly TRBD1 (6 bases). The CDR3 sequence is 14 residues long. Germline CDR1 is KGHSH and CDR2 is LQKENI. V was trimmed by 2 bases and J by 3 bases, leaving 10 bases between them. CDR3 amino acids: CASSPGRGYTEAFF. The CDR3 DNA sequence: TGTGCCAGCTCACCAGGCAGGGGCTACACTGAAGCTTTCTTT.

The rearrangement links TRBV27 to TRBJ1-2, with D perhaps TRBD1 (6 bases). The length of the CDR3 is 13 residues. The V end lost 4 bases, the J end lost 8 bases, and 14 bases lay between the germline ends. The germline V gene has CDR1 MNHEY and CDR2 SMNVEV (reference sequence). The CDR3 nucleotides are TGTGCCAGCAGTTCCGCAGGGGTCGAAGGCTACACCTTC. Its translation: CASSSAGVEGYTF.

The rearrangement uses TRBV4-2 and TRBJ1-1, with TRBD1 as a possible D gene (5 bases). CDR1 is LGHNA and CDR2 is YNFKEQ in the germline V gene. The germline V and J ends were trimmed by 0 bases and 8 bases, with 10 bases remaining between them. CDR3 length: 13 amino acids. CDR3 residues: CASSQDRGTEAFF. The CDR3 DNA follows: TGTGCCAGCAGCCAAGATAGGGGAACGGAAGCTTTCTTT.

The gene calls are TRBV7-3 and TRBJ1-3; D is unresolved. V dropped 4 bases and J dropped 2 bases, with 18 bases sitting between them. Germline V gives CDR1 SGHTA, CDR2 FQGTGA. This CDR3 region has 17 residues. The CDR3 region has the DNA TGTGCCAGCAGCTCAGAGGAGAAAGGGTACGCTGGAAACACCATATATTTT. Amino acids: CASSSEEKGYAGNTIYF.

The rearrangement uses TRBV11-3 and TRBJ1-2; 9 nucleotides line up with TRBD1. The V gene end was trimmed by 0 bases and the J gene end by 8 bases; junction bases not matched to a gene: 16. CDR1 is SGHNT, CDR2 YENEEA, per germline. The CDR3 extends over 18 amino acids. The CDR3 here is CASSLEFWTGASLRGYTF. The CDR3, as DNA: TGTGCCAGCAGCTTAGAATTTTGGACAGGGGCTTCATTGCGGGGCTACACCTTC.

The chain is built from TRBV29-1 and TRBJ1-3; D call uncertain. Germline V gene sequence: CDR1 SQVTM, CDR2 ANQGSEA. The CDR3 runs to 13 residues. With 4 bases removed from V and 4 bases from J, the gap between germline ends came to 11 bases. In nucleotides, the CDR3 is TGCAGCGTTGTCGGGGTACAGGGAAACACCATATATTTT. Its translation: CSVVGVQGNTIYF.

The genes are TRBV7-8 and TRBJ2-3; TRBD1 aligns across 7 bases. CDR1 SGHVS and CDR2 FQNEAQ come from the germline V gene. Trimming cost V 5 bases and J 4 bases; bases outside gene matches: 9. CDR3 length equals 15 residues. The CDR3 reads CASSIRQGEADTQYF. The DNA for the CDR3 is TGTGCCAGCAGCATTCGACAGGGTGAGGCAGATACGCAGTATTTT.

V is TRBV5-1 and J is TRBJ1-1; D unclear. The germline V gene encodes CDR1 SGHRS and CDR2 YFSETQ. The CDR3 is 14 amino acids. V dropped 4 bases and J dropped 4 bases, with 14 bases sitting between them. The CDR3 sequence: CASSRYEKGTEAFF. In DNA, the CDR3 is TGCGCCAGCAGCCGATACGAAAAGGGCACTGAAGCTTTCTTT.

This chain links TRBV30 with TRBJ2-7, with D unclear. V was cut by 0 bases and J by 0 bases, with 12 bases left in between. This CDR3 is built from 15 residues. Germline loops: CDR1 GTSNPN, CDR2 SVGIG (reference sequence). In DNA form, the CDR3 reads TGTGCCTGGAGTGTACTTGGGCACACCTCCTACGAGCAGTACTTC. As protein: CAWSVLGHTSYEQYF. The full variable domain, rest sourced from reference TRBV30 and TRBJ2-7, is SQTIHQWPATLVQPVGSPLSLECTVEGTSNPNLYWYRQAAGRGLQLLFYSVGIGQISSEVPQNLSASRPQDRQFILSSKKLLLSDSGFYLCAWSVLGHTSYEQYFGPGTRLTVT.

The chain is built from TRBV11-3 and TRBJ1-3, with D perhaps TRBD1 (6 bases). Trimming cost V 4 bases and J 2 bases, with 12 bases left between them. The CDR3 covers 15 residues. Germline V CDR1 and CDR2: SGHNT, YENEEA. CDR3 loop: CASSSDSRTGNTIYF. The CDR3 nucleotides are TGTGCCAGCAGCTCGGACAGTAGAACTGGAAACACCATATATTTT.

The chain recombines TRBV9 with TRBJ2-5; 7 nucleotides match TRBD2. CDR3 length: 16 amino acids. Per germline, CDR1 SGDLS and CDR2 YYNGEE. The V segment lost 0 bases and the J segment 1 base; nucleotides outside the gene matches: 6. CDR3 DNA sequence: TGTGCCAGCAGCGTAGGGGAGGGCCCCCCCCAAGAGACCCAGTACTTC. As protein: CASSVGEGPPQETQYF.

The chain employs TRBV7-9 and TRBJ2-3; maybe TRBD1 (5 bases). The germline V gene encodes CDR1 SEHNR and CDR2 FQNEAQ (reference sequence). The CDR3 totals 15 residues. The V and J ends lost 1 base and 2 bases respectively, with 10 bases between them. Written as DNA, the CDR3 is TGTGCCAGCAGCTTAGTGGACACATCCACAGATACGCAGTATTTT. This encodes CASSLVDTSTDTQYF.